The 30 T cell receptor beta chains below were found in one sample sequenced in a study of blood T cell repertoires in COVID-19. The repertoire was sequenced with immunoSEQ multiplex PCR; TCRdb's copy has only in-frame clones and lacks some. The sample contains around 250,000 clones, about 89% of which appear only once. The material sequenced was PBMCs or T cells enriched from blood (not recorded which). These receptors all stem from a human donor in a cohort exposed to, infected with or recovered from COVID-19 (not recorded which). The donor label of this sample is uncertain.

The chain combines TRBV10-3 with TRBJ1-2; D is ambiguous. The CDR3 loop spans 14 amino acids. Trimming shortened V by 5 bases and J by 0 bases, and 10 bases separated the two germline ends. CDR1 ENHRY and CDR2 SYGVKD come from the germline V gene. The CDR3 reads CAISPDTSNYGYTF. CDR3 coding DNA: TGTGCCATCAGTCCTGACACCTCTAACTATGGCTACACCTTC.

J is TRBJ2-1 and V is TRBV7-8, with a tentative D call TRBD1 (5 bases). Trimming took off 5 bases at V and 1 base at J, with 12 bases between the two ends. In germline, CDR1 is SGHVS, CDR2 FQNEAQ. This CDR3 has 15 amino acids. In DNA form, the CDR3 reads TGTGCCAGCAGCCCCAGGGCCTCATCCTACAATGAGCAGTTCTTC. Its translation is CASSPRASSYNEQFF.

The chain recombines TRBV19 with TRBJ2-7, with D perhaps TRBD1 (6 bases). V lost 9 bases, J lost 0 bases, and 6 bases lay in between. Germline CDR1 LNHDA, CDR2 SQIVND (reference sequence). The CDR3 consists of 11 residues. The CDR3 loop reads CARDSSYEQYF. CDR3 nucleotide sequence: TGTGCCAGGGACAGCTCCTACGAGCAGTACTTC.

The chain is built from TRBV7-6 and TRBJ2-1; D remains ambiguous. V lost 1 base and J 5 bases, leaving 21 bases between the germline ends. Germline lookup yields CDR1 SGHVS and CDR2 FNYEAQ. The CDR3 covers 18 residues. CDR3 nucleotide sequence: TGTGCCAGCAGCTTAGGGTTCTTTACGGGTTTAGTGGACAATGAGCAGTTCTTC. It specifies CASSLGFFTGLVDNEQFF. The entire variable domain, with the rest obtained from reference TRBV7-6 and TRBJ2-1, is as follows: GAGVSQSPRYKVTKRGQDVALRCDPISGHVSLYWYRQALGQGPEFLTYFNYEAQQDKSGLPNDRFSAERPEGSISTLTIQRTEQRDSAMYRCASSLGFFTGLVDNEQFFGPGTRLTVL.

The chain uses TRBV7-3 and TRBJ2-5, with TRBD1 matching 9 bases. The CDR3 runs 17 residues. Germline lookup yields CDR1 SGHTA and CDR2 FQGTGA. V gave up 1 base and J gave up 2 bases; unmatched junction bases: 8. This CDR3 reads CASSLNGVGTGQETQYF. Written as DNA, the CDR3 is TGTGCCAGCAGCTTAAACGGGGTGGGGACAGGGCAAGAGACCCAGTACTTC.

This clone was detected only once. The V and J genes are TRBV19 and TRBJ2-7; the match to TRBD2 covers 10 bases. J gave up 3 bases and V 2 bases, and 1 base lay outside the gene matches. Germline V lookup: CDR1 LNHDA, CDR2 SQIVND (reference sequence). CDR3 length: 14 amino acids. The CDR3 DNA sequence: TGTGCCAGTAGTATAACTAGCGGGGACTACGAGCAGTACTTC. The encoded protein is CASSITSGDYEQYF. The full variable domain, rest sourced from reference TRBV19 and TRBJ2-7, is DGGITQSPKYLFRKEGQNVTLSCEQNLNHDAMYWYRQDPGQGLRLIYYSQIVNDFQKGDIAEGYSVSREKKESFPLTVTSAQKNPTAFYLCASSITSGDYEQYFGPGTRLTVT.

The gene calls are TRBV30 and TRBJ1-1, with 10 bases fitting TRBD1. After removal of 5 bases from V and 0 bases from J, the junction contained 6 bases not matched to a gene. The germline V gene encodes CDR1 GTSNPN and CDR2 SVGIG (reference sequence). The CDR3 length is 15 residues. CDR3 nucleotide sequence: TGTGCCTGGGTTACCGGGACAGGGGTGAACACTGAAGCTTTCTTT. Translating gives CAWVTGTGVNTEAFF.

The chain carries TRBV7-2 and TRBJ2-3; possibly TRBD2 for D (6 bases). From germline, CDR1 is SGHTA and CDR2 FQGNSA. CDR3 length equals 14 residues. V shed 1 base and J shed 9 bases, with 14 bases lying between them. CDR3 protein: CASSLGRGIGTQYF. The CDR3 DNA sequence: TGTGCCAGCAGCTTAGGGCGCGGGATCGGGACGCAGTATTTT.

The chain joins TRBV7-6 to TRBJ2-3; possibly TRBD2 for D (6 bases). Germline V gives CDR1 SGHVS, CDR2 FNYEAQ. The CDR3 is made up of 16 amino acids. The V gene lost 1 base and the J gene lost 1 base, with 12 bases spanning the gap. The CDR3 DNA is TGTGCCAGCAGCTTAGATGCGGGGTGGGGCACAGATACGCAGTATTTT. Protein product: CASSLDAGWGTDTQYF.

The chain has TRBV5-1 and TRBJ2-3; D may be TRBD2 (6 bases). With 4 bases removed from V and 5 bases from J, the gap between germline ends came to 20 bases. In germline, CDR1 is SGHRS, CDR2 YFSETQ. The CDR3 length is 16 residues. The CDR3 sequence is CASSQGLSVREDTQYF. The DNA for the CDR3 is TGCGCCAGCAGCCAGGGACTCTCCGTGAGGGAAGATACGCAGTATTTT.

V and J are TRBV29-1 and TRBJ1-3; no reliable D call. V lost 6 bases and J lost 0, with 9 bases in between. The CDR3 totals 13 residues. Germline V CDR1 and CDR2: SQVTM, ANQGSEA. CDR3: CSVRLSSGNTIYF. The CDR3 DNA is TGCAGCGTGAGACTAAGCTCTGGAAACACCATATATTTT.

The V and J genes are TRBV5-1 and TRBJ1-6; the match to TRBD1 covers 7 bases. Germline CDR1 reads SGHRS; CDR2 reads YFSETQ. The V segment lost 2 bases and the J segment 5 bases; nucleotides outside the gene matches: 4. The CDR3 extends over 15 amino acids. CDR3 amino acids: CASSFTGADNSPLHF. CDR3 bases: TGCGCCAGCAGCTTTACAGGGGCGGATAATTCACCCCTCCACTTT.

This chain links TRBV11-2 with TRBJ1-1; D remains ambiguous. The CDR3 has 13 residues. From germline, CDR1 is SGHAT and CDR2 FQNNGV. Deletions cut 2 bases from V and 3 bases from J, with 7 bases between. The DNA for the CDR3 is TGTGCCAGCAGCTTAATCGGAGACACTGAAGCTTTCTTT. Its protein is CASSLIGDTEAFF. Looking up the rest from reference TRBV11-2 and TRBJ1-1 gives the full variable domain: EAGVAQSPRYKIIEKRQSVAFWCNPISGHATLYWYQQILGQGPKLLIQFQNNGVVDDSQLPKDRFSAERLKGVDSTLKIQPAKLEDSAVYLCASSLIGDTEAFFGQGTRLTVV.

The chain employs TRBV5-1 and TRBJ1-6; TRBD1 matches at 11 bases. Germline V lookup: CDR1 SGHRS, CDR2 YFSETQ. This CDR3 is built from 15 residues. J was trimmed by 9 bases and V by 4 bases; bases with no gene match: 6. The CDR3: CASSAGQGVASPLHF. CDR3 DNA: TGCGCCAGCAGCGCGGGACAGGGGGTCGCTTCACCCCTCCACTTT.

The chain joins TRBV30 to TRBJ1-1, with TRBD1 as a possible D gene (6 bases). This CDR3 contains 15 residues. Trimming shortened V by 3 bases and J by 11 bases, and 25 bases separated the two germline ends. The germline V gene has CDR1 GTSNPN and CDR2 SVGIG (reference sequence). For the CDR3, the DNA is TGTGCCTGGAGGAATAATGCCGGGACACCCACGGTCGCTTTCTTT. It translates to CAWRNNAGTPTVAFF.

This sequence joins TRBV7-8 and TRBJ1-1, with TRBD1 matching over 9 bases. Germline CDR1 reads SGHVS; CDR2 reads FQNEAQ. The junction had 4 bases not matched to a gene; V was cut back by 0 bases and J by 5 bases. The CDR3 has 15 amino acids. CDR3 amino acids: CASSLAPGTGTEAFF. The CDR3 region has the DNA TGTGCCAGCAGCTTAGCCCCCGGGACAGGGACTGAAGCTTTCTTT.

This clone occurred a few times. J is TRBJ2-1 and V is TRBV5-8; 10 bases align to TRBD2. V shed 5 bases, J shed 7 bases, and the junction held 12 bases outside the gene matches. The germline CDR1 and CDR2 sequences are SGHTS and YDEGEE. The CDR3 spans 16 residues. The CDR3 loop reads CASRIQLAGSSNEQFF. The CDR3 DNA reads TGTGCCAGCAGGATTCAACTAGCGGGGTCGTCAAATGAGCAGTTCTTC.

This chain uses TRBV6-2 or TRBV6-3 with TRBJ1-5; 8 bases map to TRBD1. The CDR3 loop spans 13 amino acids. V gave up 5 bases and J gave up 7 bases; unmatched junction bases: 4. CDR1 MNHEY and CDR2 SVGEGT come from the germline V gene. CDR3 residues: CASSPTGDQPQHF. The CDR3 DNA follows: TGTGCCAGCAGTCCGACAGGGGACCAGCCCCAGCATTTT.

This CDR3 is CASSATTRVSLEAFF. Written as DNA, the CDR3 is TGTGCCAGTAGTGCCACCACCAGGGTGTCCTTAGAAGCTTTCTTT. The chain couples TRBV19 to TRBJ1-1; a weak D match, TRBD1 (5 bases). Germline CDR1 reads LNHDA; CDR2 reads SQIVND (reference sequence). The CDR3 runs to 15 residues. The V end was cut by 5 bases, the J end by 8 bases, with 21 bases between.

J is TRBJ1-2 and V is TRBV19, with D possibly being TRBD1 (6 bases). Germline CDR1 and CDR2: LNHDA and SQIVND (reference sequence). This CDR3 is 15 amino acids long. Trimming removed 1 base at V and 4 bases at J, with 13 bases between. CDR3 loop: CASSIVPGVTYGYTF. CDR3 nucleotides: TGTGCCAGTAGTATAGTTCCAGGGGTCACCTATGGCTACACCTTC.

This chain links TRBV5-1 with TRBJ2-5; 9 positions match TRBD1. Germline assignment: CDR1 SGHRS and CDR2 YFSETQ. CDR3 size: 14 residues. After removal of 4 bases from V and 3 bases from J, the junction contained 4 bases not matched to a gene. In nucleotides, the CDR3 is TGCGCCAGCAGCCCCTGGGACAGGGAAGAGACCCAGTACTTC. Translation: CASSPWDREETQYF.

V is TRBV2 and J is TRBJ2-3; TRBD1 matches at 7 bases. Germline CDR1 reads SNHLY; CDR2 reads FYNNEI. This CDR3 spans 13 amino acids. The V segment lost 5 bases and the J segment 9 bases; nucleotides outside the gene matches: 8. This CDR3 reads CASSTTQGETQYF. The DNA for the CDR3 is TGTGCCAGCAGTACAACCCAGGGGGAAACGCAGTATTTT. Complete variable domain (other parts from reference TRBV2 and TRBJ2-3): EPEVTQTPSHQVTQMGQEVILRCVPISNHLYFYWYRQILGQKVEFLVSFYNNEISEKSEIFDDQFSVERPDGSNFTLKIRSTKLEDSAMYFCASSTTQGETQYFGPGTRLTVL.

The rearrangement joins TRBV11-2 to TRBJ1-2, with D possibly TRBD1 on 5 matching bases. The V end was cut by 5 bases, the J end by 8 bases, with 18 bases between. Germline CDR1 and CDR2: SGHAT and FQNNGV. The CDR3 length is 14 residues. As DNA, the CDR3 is TGTGCCAGCAGCCCACTTCAGGGTAGGATGGGCTACACCTTC. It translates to CASSPLQGRMGYTF.

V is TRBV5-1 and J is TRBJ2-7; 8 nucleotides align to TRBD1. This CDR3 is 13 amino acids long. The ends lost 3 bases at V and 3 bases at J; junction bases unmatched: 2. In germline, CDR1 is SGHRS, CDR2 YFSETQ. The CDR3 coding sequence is TGCGCCAGCAGCTGGGACAGGCGCTACGAGCAGTACTTC. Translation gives CASSWDRRYEQYF.

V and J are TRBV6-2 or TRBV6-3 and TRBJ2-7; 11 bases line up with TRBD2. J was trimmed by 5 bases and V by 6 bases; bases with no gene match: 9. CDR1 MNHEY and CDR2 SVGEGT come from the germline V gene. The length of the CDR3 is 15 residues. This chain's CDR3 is CASSYSSGGADEQYF. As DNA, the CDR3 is TGTGCCAGCAGCTATAGTAGCGGGGGGGCCGACGAGCAGTACTTC.

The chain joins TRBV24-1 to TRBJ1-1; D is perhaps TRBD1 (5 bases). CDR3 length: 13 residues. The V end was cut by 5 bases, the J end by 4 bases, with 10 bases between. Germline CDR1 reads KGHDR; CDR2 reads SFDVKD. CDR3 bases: TGTGCCACCAGTGCCCAGGGAGGCACTGAAGCTTTCTTT. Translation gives CATSAQGGTEAFF.

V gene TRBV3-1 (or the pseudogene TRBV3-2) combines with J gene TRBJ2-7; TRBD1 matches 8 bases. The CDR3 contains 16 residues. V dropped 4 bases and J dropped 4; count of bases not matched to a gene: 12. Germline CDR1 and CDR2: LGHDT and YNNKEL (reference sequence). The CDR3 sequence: CASSLQGLQGGYEQYF. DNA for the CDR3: TGTGCCAGCAGCCTACAAGGGCTACAGGGGGGTTACGAGCAGTACTTC.

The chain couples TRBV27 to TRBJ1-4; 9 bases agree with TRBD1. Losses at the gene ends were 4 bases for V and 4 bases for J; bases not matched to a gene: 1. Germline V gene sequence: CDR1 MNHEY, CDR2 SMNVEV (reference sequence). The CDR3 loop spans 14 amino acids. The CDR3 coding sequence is TGTGCCAGCAGTTGGACAGGGGTTAATGAAAAACTGTTTTTT. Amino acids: CASSWTGVNEKLFF.

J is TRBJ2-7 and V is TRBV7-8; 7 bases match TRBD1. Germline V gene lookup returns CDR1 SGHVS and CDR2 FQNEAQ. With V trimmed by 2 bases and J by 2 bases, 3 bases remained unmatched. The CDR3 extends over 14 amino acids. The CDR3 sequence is CASSLSGQAYEQYF. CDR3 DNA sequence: TGTGCCAGCAGCTTAAGCGGACAGGCCTACGAGCAGTACTTC.

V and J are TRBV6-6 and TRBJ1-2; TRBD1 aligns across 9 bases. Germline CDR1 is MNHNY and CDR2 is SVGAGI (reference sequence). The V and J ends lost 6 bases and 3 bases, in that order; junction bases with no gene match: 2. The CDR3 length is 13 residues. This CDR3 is CASRRDRDYGYTF. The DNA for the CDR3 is TGTGCCAGCAGACGGGACAGGGACTATGGCTACACCTTC.